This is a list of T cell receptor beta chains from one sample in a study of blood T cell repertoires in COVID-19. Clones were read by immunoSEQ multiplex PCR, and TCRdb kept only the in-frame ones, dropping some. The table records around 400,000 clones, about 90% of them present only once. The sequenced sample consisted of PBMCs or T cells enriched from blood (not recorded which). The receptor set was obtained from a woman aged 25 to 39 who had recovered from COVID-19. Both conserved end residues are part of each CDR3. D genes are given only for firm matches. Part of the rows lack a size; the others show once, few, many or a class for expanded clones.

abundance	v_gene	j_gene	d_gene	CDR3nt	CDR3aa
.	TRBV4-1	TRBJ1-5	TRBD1	TGCGCCAGCAGCCAGTTCGGGGACAGGGTCAATCAGCCCCAGCATTTT	CASSQFGDRVNQPQHF
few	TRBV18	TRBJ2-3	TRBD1	TGTGCCAGCTCACCCCAGGGACAGGGGATGAGCACAGATACGCAGTATTTT	CASSPQGQGMSTDTQYF
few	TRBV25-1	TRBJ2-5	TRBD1	TGTGCCAGCAGTCGCATAACCGGGACAGGGGTACAAGAGACCCAGTACTTC	CASSRITGTGVQETQYF
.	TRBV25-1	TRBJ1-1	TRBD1	TGTGCCAGCAGTACCCTAGGGACAGGGGGCACTGAAGCTTTCTTT	CASSTLGTGGTEAFF
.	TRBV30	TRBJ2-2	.	TGTGCCTGGAGTCACAGGGCGGACACCGGGGAGCTGTTTTTT	CAWSHRADTGELFF
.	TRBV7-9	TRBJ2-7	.	TGTGCCAGCAGCTTTGGCAGGTTGGGCGAGCAGTACTTC	CASSFGRLGEQYF
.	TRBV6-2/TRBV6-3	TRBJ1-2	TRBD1	TGTGCCAGCAGTTACTCGACAGGGGGCTTTGGGGGCTACACCTTC	CASSYSTGGFGGYTF
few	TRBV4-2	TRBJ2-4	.	TGTGCCAGCAGCCAAACGACAAGCCGTGGTCAGTACTTC	CASSQTTSRGQYF
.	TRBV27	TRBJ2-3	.	TGTGCCAGCAGTCTACCCCAATCCGGCACAGATACGCAGTATTTT	CASSLPQSGTDTQYF
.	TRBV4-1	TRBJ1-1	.	TGCGCCAGCAGCCAAACAGGGTCGTTAGGCACTGAAGCTTTCTTT	CASSQTGSLGTEAFF
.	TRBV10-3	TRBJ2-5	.	TGTGCCATCAAGGACAGTCAAGAGACCCAGTACTTC	CAIKDSQETQYF
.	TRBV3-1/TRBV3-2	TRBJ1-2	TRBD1	TGTGCCAGCAGCCAAGGGACAGGGCGCCCCTATGGCTACACCTTC	CASSQGTGRPYGYTF
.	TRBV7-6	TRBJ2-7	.	TGTGCCAGCAGCACCCCTACGGGATCCTCCTACGAGCAGTACTTC	CASSTPTGSSYEQYF
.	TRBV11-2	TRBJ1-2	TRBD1	TGTGCCAGCAGCTTAGCCGCGGGGGGACAGGGGCTTAACTATGGCTACACCTTC	CASSLAAGGQGLNYGYTF
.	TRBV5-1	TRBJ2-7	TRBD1	TGCGCCAGCAGCTTTTCCGGGACAGGGGGCCGACCACCCCGCGAGCAGTACTTC	CASSFSGTGGRPPREQYF
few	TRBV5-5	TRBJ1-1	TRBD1	TGTGCCAGCAGCTTGTGGGGGACAGGGAGGAACACTGAAGCTTTCTTT	CASSLWGTGRNTEAFF
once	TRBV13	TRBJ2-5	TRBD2	TGTGCCAGCAGCTTAAGGCGGGGGGGCAACCAAGAGACCCAGTACTTC	CASSLRRGGNQETQYF
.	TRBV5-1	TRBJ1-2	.	TGCGCCAGCAGCTTGGAAGGGGGTAGTGGCTACACCTTC	CASSLEGGSGYTF
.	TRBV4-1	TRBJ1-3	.	TGCGCCAGCAGCCATGCACAGGTGGGAAACACCATATATTTT	CASSHAQVGNTIYF
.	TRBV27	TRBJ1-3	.	TGTGCCAGCAGTTCCGGGCAAAACAGGGGAAACACCATATATTTT	CASSSGQNRGNTIYF
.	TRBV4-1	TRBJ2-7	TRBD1	TGCGCCAGCAGCCAAGCCTCGGACAGGGTAACTTACGAGCAGTACTTC	CASSQASDRVTYEQYF
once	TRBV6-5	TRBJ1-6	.	TGTGCCAGCAGTTACCGGGATTCACCCCTCCACTTT	CASSYRDSPLHF
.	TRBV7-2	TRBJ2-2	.	TGTGCCAGCAGCCCCAATACGGCGAACACCGGGGAGCTGTTTTTT	CASSPNTANTGELFF
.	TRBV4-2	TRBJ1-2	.	TGTGCCAGCAGCCAAGAAGGGGGGGGTATATCGGACTATGGCTACACCTTC	CASSQEGGGISDYGYTF
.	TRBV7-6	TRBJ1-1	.	TGTGCCAGCAGCTCCGTTGCGGGGGAGAACACTGAAGCTTTCTTT	CASSSVAGENTEAFF
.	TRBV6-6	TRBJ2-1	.	TGTGCCAGCAGTTACTTCGGCGGAGGGAATAATGAGCAGTTCTTC	CASSYFGGGNNEQFF